This T cell receptor beta chain was obtained from a study of blood T cell repertoires in COVID-19. Study background: Samples came from the United States, Italy and Spain, spanning acute and convalescent COVID-19.

Germline loops: CDR1 SGHNT, CDR2 YENEEA. The CDR3 length is 15 residues. V was cut by 5 bases and J by 2 bases, with 13 bases left in between. Assay: immunoSEQ multiplex PCR; the TCRdb copy retains only in-frame clones and omits some. The sample lists about 250,000 clones; about 80% were seen once. This receptor was identified in a man over 45 with active or convalescent COVID-19. Sequencing was performed on peripheral blood. The rearrangement links TRBV11-3 to TRBJ2-1; weak D call: TRBD1 (5 bases). This chain's CDR3 is CASSLRDSTYNEQFF. The CDR3 coding sequence is TGTGCCAGCAGCCTTAGAGACAGTACCTACAATGAGCAGTTCTTC.